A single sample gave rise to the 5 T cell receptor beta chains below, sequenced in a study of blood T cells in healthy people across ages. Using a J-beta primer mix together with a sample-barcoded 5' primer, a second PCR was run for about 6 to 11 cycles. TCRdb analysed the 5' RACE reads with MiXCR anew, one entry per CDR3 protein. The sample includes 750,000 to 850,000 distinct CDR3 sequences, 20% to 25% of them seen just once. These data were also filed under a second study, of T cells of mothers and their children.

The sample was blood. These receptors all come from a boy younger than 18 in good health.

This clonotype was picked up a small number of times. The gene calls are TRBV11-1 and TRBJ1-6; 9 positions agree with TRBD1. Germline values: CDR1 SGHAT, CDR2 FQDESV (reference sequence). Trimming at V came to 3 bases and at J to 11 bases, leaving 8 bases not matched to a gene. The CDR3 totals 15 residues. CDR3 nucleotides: TGTGCCAGCAGCTTCAGTAGGACAGGGGATCCACCCCTCCACTTT. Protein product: CASSFSRTGDPPLHF.

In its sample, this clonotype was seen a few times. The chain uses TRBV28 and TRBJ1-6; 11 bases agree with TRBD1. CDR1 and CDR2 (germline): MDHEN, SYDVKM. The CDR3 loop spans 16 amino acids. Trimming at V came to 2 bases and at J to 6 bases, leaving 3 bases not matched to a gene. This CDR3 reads CASSLGTGGSNSPLHF. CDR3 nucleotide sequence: TGTGCCAGCAGTTTAGGGACAGGGGGGTCTAATTCACCCCTCCACTTT.

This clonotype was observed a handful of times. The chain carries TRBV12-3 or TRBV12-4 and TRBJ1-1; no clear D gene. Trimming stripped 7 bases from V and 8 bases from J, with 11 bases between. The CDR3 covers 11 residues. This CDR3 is CASTWTGEAFF. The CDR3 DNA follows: TGTGCCAGCACCTGGACTGGCGAAGCTTTCTTT.

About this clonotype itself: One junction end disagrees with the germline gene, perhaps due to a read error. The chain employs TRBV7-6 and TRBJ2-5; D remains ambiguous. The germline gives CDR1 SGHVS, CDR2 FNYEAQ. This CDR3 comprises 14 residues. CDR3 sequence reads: CASSPLVQQETQYF. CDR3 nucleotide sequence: TGCGCCAGCAGCCCGTTGGTCCAACAAGAGACCCAGTACTTC. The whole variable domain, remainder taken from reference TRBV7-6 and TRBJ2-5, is GAGVSQSPRYKVTKRGQDVALRCDPISGHVSLYWYRQALGQGPEFLTYFNYEAQQDKSGLPNDRFSAERPEGSISTLTIQRTEQRDSAMYRCASSPLVQQETQYFGPGTRLLVL.

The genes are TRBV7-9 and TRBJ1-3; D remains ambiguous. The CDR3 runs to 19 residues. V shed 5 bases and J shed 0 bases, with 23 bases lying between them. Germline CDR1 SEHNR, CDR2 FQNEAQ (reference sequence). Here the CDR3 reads CASSLGRPLDTFSGNTIYF. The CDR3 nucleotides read TGTGCCAGCAGCCTAGGACGGCCGTTGGATACCTTCTCTGGAAACACCATATATTTT.